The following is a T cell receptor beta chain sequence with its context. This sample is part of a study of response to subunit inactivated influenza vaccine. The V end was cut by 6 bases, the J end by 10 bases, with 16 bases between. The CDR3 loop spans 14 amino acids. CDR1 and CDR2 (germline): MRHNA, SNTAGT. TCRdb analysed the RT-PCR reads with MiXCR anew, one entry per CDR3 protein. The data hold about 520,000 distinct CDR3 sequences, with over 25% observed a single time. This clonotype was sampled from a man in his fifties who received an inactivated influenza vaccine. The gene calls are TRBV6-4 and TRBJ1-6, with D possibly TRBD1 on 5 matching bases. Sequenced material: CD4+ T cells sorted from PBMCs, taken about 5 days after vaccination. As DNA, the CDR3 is TGTGCCAGCAGGGGGGGACTCCCTGGGTCACCCCTCCACTTT. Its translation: CASRGGLPGSPLHF.